This T cell receptor beta chain was identified during a study of CD8 T cells in ankylosing spondylitis. This clonotype was seen repeatedly, ten times or more. What it recognizes is unknown. Overall study results and limits: The clones that were linked to disease were reported to be significantly enriched in matched synovial fluid samples from ankylosing spondylitis patients. The authors found the disease-linked clones to be CD8+ and relatively rare in peripheral blood.

The length of the CDR3 is 15 residues. V trimming: 7 bases; J trimming: 6 bases; junction bases outside the gene matches: 7. Germline CDR1 reads KGHDR; CDR2 reads SFDVKD. Libraries of TCR beta came from quantitative 5'-RACE with molecular barcodes. MiXCR, applied by TCRdb to the 5' RACE reads, yields one record per CDR3 protein. Of about 210,000 distinct CDR3 sequences listed, 8% to 9% were seen once; the top ten hold 4.5% to 5%. The source material was blood, either unsorted or a sorted T cell fraction (not recorded which). V and J are TRBV24-1 and TRBJ2-2; 10 bases are shared with TRBD1. This sequence was found in a female donor with ankylosing spondylitis or in good health (not recorded which). The CDR3 sequence: CATRGTGARPGELFF. The CDR3 coding sequence is TGTGCCACCAGGGGGACAGGGGCGAGGCCCGGGGAGCTGTTTTTT.